Each of the 10 T cell receptor beta chains below was sequenced from the same sample in a study of cytomegalovirus exposure and HLA in healthy donors. Assay used: immunoSEQ multiplex PCR; TCRdb lists only in-frame clones, some missing. The data show 140,000 to 150,000 clones, approximately 94% seen once. Sequencing used PBMCs. Every receptor here comes from a man aged 18 to 30 in good health and CMV-seropositive.

On this clone itself: Because it lacks the conserved phenylalanine or tryptophan at the end, this CDR3 is likely a read error. The limits of the CDR3 on the DNA are not certain, so only TCRdb's listed CDR3 is given. This chain connects TRBV29-1 to TRBJ2-7; the tabulated D call, TRBD1, remains unverified against the DNA. Germline lookup yields CDR1 SQVTM and CDR2 ANQGSEA. The CDR3 contains 10 residues when both ends are counted. CDR3: CSVGPFPLVL.

The gene calls are TRBV2 and TRBJ2-1; no clear D gene. This CDR3 comprises 13 residues. In germline, CDR1 is SNHLY, CDR2 FYNNEI. V lost 1 base, J lost 4 bases, and 5 bases lay in between. CDR3 in DNA: TGTGCCAGCAGTGAAGGACTTTACAATGAGCAGTTCTTC. This sequence encodes CASSEGLYNEQFF.

The chain uses TRBV5-5 and TRBJ1-2, with 7 bases identical to TRBD1. Germline trimming cut 4 bases from V and 8 bases from J; bases unmatched to any gene: 14. Germline V gene data show CDR1 as SGHKS and CDR2 as YYEKEE (reference sequence). The CDR3 sequence is 15 residues long. The CDR3 region has the DNA TGTGCCAGCAGCACAAGCTCCGACAGGGCGGGGGGCTACACCTTC. Protein: CASSTSSDRAGGYTF.

The chain has TRBV27 and TRBJ2-7; no clear D gene. The CDR3 covers 14 residues. Germline loops: CDR1 MNHEY, CDR2 SMNVEV (reference sequence). Trimming removed 3 bases at V and 2 bases at J, with 11 bases between. The CDR3 spells CASSLVHRTYEQYF. The CDR3 DNA is TGTGCCAGCAGTTTGGTACACAGAACCTACGAGCAGTACTTC.

The table lists this clone with a count of one. The genes are TRBV10-1 and TRBJ2-3; TRBD2 is a possible D gene (5 bases). This CDR3 is 17 amino acids long. In germline, CDR1 is WNHNN, CDR2 SYGVQD (reference sequence). Deletions cut 7 bases from V and 4 bases from J, with 24 bases between. The CDR3 nucleotides are TGCGCCAGCAACCCTAATGCGGACTGCAAGAAGGCAGATACGCAGTATTTT. It specifies CASNPNADCKKADTQYF.

The rearrangement links TRBV11-2 to TRBJ2-1; TRBD2 is a possible D gene (5 bases). V lost 5 bases and J 4 bases, leaving 18 bases between the germline ends. Per the germline V gene, CDR1 is SGHAT and CDR2 is FQNNGV. The CDR3 sequence is 16 residues long. CDR3 nucleotide sequence: TGTGCCAGCAGCCCGACGTGGGAGACGGTATACAATGAGCAGTTCTTC. This translates into CASSPTWETVYNEQFF.

V usage is TRBV21-1 and J usage is TRBJ2-1; TRBD1, the table's D call, lacks a check against the DNA. TRBV21-1 is given as a pseudogene. The CDR3 contains 13 residues. CDR3: CASSEDRGNEQFF. The DNA of the CDR3 is TGTGCCAGCAGCGAGGACAGGGGCAATGAGCAGTTCTTC.

The chain is built from TRBV14 and TRBJ1-1; 8 bases fit TRBD1. This CDR3 contains 16 residues. The germline CDR1 and CDR2 sequences are SGHDN and FVKESK. Trimming cost V 4 bases and J 0 bases; bases outside gene matches: 7. The CDR3 sequence is CASSPDRGNMNTEAFF. The CDR3 DNA reads TGTGCCAGCAGCCCAGACAGGGGAAACATGAACACTGAAGCTTTCTTT.

V and J are TRBV19 and TRBJ1-2; the match to TRBD1 covers 8 bases. V was clipped by 7 bases and J by 7 bases; unmatched bases: 8. Germline assignment: CDR1 LNHDA and CDR2 SQIVND (reference sequence). CDR3 length: 13 residues. This CDR3 reads CASTTDRVGGYTF. CDR3 coding DNA: TGTGCCAGTACAACGGACAGGGTTGGTGGCTACACCTTC.

This chain uses TRBV11-2 with TRBJ2-1; D is perhaps TRBD2 (6 bases). The CDR3 extends over 14 amino acids. The germline V gene encodes CDR1 SGHAT and CDR2 FQNNGV. Trimming left V 7 bases short and J 9 bases short, with 19 bases between. The DNA for the CDR3 is TGTGCCAGCACCTTCACCGGGGGACCAACTGAGCAGTTCTTC. Translated, it gives CASTFTGGPTEQFF.